This TCR beta chain was sequenced during a study of cytomegalovirus exposure and HLA in healthy donors. Study-level findings and limits: About 150 TCR beta chains were listed as cytomegalovirus-associated. In an earlier analysis, productive rearrangement rates for most beta V segments clustered near 87% or 30%.

Worth noting for this clone: Its specificity is unknown.

This CDR3 is built from 16 residues. V dropped 1 base and J dropped 2 bases, with 18 bases sitting between them. Germline loops: CDR1 GTSNPN, CDR2 SVGIG (reference sequence). Primers included in the PCR were 60 Vbeta and 13 Jbeta primers. TCRdb keeps only in-frame clones here, not all; method: immunoSEQ multiplex PCR. The sample shows some 100,000 clones, approximately 70% of them seen only once. The sample taken for sequencing was PBMCs. The TCR sequence derives from a woman aged 18-30 years in good health and CMV-seropositive. The J gene is TRBJ2-7, the V gene TRBV30; maybe TRBD2 (6 bases). As DNA, the CDR3 is TGTGCCTGGAGTGCTCTCCCTAGCGAGGTTCCCTACGAGCAGTACTTC. Protein sequence: CAWSALPSEVPYEQYF.